This T cell receptor (beta chain) was identified in a study of control samples from healthy donors and cancer patients. TCRdb's table, derived via immunoSEQ multiplex PCR, lists solely in-frame clones and lacks some. The sample shows about 160,000 clones, roughly 94% of them seen only once. The CDR3 covers 14 residues. CDR1 is ENHRY and CDR2 is SYGVKD in the germline V gene. Deletions cut 7 bases from V and 6 bases from J, with 16 bases between. This sequence joins TRBV10-3 and TRBJ2-1; tentatively, D is TRBD2 (5 bases). The origin of this receptor is a woman in her thirties or forties in good health. The source material was blood. The CDR3 reads CAITHTGKGNEQFF. DNA for the CDR3: TGTGCCATCACCCATACGGGGAAGGGCAATGAGCAGTTCTTC.